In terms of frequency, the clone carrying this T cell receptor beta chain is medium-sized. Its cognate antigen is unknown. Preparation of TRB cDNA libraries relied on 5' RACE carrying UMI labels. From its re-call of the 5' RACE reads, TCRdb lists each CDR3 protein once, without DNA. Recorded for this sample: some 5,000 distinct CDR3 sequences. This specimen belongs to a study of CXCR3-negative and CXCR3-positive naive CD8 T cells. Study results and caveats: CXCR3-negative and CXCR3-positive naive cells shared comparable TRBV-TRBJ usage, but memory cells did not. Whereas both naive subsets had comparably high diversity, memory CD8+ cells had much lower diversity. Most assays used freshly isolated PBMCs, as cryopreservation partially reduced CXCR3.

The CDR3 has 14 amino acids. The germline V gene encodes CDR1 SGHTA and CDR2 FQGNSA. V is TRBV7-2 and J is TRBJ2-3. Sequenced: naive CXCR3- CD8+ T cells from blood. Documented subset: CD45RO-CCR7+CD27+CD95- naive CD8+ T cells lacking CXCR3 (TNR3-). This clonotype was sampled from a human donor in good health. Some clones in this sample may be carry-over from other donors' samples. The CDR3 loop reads CASSLGRGKDTQYF.